This T cell receptor (beta chain) was obtained from a study of CD8 T cells in ankylosing spondylitis. Study findings and constraints: Reactive arthritis synovial fluid and blood previously showed some of these motif variants. For ankylosing spondylitis blood, a TCR beta motif of about 8 highly homologous variants appeared characteristic.

Each CDR3 protein is one row after TCRdb ran MiXCR on the 5' RACE reads. Here the sample spans hundreds of thousands of distinct CDR3 sequences, approximately 12% being singletons. This clonotype was recorded at least ten times. Its antigen is undetermined. The germline V gene encodes CDR1 SGHTA and CDR2 FQGNSA. Trimming cost V 0 bases and J 2 bases, with 7 bases left between them. The CDR3 is 14 residues long. This sequence originates from a male donor with ankylosing spondylitis. The sequenced sample consisted of blood, either unsorted or a sorted T cell fraction (not recorded which). V gene TRBV7-2 combines with J gene TRBJ1-2, with D perhaps TRBD1 (6 bases). The CDR3 here is CASSLAQGNYGYTF. The CDR3 coding sequence is TGTGCCAGCAGCTTAGCCCAGGGGAACTATGGCTACACCTTC.